This TCR beta chain stems from a study of T cell responses to AZD1222 COVID-19 vaccine (dated by TCRdb to the early 2020s). Notes on the research overall: AZD1222 recipients with second doses at about 4 weeks or about 12 weeks were pooled, because spike-specific TCR depth and breadth did not differ between schedules. TCR sequencing covered 230 to 250 trial participants: 200 to 220 given two doses of AZD1222 and approximately 25 given two doses of MenACWY control vaccine. Trial participants were enrolled into age subgroups of 18-55, 56-69 and 70-plus years, which contained approximately 150, 28 and 58 TCR-sequenced participants, respectively. Points the paper makes about the study in general: CD4 TCRs associated with the vaccine covered the entire spike protein, and the dominant responses were in regions 160-218 and 743-854. In the small 56-69-year group, the increase in depth fell short of significance, most likely because of low power. Most participants were white British and females outnumbered males, and the authors suggested that clonal diversity may have been underestimated. No day 14 peak-response samples were available, so repertoires were characterized only after the peak T cell response. Nearly half of unique spike-specific TCRs reportedly recognized epitopes outside regions mutated in the B.1.351 and B.1.1.7 variants. After two AZD1222 doses, spike-specific TCR breadth and depth were significantly higher than at day 0 and than in MenACWY recipients. Conclusions about previously exposed vaccinees are limited because only five or six AZD1222 recipients were SARS-CoV-2 seropositive at baseline.

Read against the paper, the sample's time point label means: baseline before first vaccination. Samples from vaccinated people were obtained from the UK trials COV001 and COV002, which included a single-blind randomized controlled phase 2/3 trial of AZD1222 (ChAdOx1 nCoV-19) in healthy adults. For TCRbeta chain sequencing, PBMC samples were collected from trial participants at day 0 and at day 28 after the second dose. The CDR3 regions of human TCRbeta chains were analyzed by immunosequencing. Under the source paper's analysis protocol: Repertoire TCRs were matched against a reference library of SARS-CoV-2-specific TCRs generated with the MIRA antigen-specificity platform. Breadth was defined as the fraction of unique TCRs that were SARS-CoV-2-associated, and depth was defined as the fraction of total T cells that were SARS-CoV-2-associated. Each spike-specific TCR was assigned to its reactive spike region and to a CD4 or CD8 class using the MIRA data. Log10-transformed breadth and depth values were compared by one-way ANOVA with Sidak's multiple comparisons tests. TCRdb carries this immuneACCESS record with in-frame sequences only. Its versions omit some clonotypes, under half of them owing to an unresolved V gene in the studies checked, with the rest unexplained. V and J calls and clone size are given by that table; D and trimming were obtained from the DNA. The sample has tens of thousands of clones on record, around 90% of them singletons. 4.5% to 6% of the sample comes from the top ten.

For this clone: Its antigen is currently not known. Per-base qualities were not stored, and no clone one base away is much larger.

Including the terminal cysteine and phenylalanine, the CDR3 comprises 12 residues. Of all the DNA, just the CDR3 is kept, 36 bases in frame from base 1. The trim is 2 bases for V and 2 bases for J, with a gap of 6 bases between the germline ends. CDR1 and CDR2, looked up from the germline V gene, are SQVTM and ANQGSEA. This receptor was identified in an adult in good health. The chain links TRBV29-1 with TRBJ1-2; the D segment cannot be called with confidence. Source: peripheral blood, taken on day 0 of AZD1222 vaccination. The sequenced DNA is TGCAGCGTTGAAAGGACGAACTATGGCTACACCTTC. It translates as CSVERTNYGYTF.